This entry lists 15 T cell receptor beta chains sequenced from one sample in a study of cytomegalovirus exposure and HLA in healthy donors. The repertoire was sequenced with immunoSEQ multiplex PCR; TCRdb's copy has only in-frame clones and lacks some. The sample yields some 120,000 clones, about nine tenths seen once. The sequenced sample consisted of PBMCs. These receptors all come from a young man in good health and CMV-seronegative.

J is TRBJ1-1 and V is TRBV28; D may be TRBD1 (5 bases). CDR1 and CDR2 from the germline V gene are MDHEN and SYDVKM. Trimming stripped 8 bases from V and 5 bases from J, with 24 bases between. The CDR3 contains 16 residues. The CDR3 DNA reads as TGTGCCAGCTCTAAGTTTGGGGAGGGGCCGAGGACTGAAGCTTTCTTT. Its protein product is CASSKFGEGPRTEAFF.

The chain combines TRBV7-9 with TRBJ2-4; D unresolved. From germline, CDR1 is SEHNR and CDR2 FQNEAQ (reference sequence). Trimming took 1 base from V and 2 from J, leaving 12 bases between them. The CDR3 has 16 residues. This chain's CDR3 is CASSLVSVTTKNIQYF. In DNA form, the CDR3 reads TGTGCCAGCAGCTTAGTGTCAGTAACTACCAAAAACATTCAGTACTTC.

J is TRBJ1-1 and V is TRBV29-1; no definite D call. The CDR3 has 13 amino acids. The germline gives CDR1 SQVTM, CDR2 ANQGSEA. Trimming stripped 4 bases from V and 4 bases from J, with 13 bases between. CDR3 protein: CSVAGSVITEAFF. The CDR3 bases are TGCAGCGTTGCCGGGAGTGTAATCACTGAAGCTTTCTTT.

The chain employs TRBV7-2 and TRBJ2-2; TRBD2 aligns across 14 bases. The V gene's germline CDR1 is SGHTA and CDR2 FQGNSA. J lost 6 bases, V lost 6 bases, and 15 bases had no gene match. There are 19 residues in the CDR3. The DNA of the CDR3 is TGTGCCAGCAGATATGGACTAGCGGGAGGTAAAGCGAGGGCCGGGGAGCTGTTTTTT. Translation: CASRYGLAGGKARAGELFF.

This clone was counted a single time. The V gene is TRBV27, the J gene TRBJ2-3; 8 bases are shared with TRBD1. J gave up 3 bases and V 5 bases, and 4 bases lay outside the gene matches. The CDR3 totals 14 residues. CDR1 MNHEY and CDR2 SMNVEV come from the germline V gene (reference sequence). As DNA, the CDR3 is TGTGCCAGCAGTCTGGGACAGGTGACAGATACGCAGTATTTT. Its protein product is CASSLGQVTDTQYF.

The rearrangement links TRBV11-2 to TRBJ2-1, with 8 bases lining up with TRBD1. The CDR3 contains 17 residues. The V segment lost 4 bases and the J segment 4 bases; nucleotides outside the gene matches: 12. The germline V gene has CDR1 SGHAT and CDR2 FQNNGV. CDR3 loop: CASSSTPGTGLYNEQFF. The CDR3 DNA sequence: TGTGCCAGCAGCTCCACTCCCGGGACAGGCCTATACAATGAGCAGTTCTTC.

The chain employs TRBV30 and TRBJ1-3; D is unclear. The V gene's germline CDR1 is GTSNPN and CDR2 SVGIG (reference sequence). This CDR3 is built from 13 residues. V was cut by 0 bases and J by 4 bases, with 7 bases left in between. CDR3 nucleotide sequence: TGTGCCTGGAGTGTGTTCCAGGGAAACACCATATATTTT. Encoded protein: CAWSVFQGNTIYF.

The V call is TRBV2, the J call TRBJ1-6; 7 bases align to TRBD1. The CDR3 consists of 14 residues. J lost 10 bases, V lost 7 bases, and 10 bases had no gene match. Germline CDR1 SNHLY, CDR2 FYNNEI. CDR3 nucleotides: TGTGCCAGCATTGAGACAGGGAGCGGATCACCCCTCCACTTT. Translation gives CASIETGSGSPLHF. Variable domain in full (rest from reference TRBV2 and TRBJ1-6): EPEVTQTPSHQVTQMGQEVILRCVPISNHLYFYWYRQILGQKVEFLVSFYNNEISEKSEIFDDQFSVERPDGSNFTLKIRSTKLEDSAMYFCASIETGSGSPLHFGNGTRLTVT.

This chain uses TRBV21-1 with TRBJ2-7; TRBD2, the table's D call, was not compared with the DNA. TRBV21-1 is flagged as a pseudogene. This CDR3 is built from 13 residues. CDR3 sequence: CARPGSRGHEQYF. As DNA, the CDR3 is TGTGCCCGCCCGGGATCCCGAGGGCACGAGCAGTACTTC.

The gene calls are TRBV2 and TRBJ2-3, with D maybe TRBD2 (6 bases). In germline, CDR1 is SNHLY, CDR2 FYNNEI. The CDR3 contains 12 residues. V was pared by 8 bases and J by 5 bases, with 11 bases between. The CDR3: CASRGTVDTQYF. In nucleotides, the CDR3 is TGTGCCAGCCGCGGGACGGTAGATACGCAGTATTTT.

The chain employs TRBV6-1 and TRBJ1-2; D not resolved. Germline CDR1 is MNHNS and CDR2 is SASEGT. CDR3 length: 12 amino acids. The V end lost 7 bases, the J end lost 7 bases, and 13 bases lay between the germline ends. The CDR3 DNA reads TGTGCCAGCAACCTGGGGAGTGCTGGCTACACCTTC. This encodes CASNLGSAGYTF.

The CDR3, as DNA: TGTGCCAGCAGCTTGGGTCAGGGGTACACAGATACGCAGTATTTT. The encoded protein is CASSLGQGYTDTQYF. This sequence joins TRBV7-9 and TRBJ2-3, with D possibly matching TRBD1 (6 bases). There are 15 residues in the CDR3. The germline CDR1 and CDR2 sequences are SEHNR and FQNEAQ (reference sequence). Between the trimmed V and J ends, which lost 3 bases and 2 bases, there was a span of 12 bases.

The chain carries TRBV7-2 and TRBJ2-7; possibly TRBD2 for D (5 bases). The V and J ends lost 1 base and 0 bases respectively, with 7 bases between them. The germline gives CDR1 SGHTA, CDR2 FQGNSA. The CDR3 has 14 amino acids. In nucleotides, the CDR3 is TGTGCCAGCAGCTTAGGACTACTCTCCTACGAGCAGTACTTC. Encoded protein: CASSLGLLSYEQYF.

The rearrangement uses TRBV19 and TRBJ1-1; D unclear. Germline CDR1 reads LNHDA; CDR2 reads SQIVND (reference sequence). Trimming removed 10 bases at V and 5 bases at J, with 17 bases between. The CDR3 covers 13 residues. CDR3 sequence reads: CATTQAVPTEAFF. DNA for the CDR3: TGTGCCACCACTCAGGCCGTCCCTACTGAAGCTTTCTTT. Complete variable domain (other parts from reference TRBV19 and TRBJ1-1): DGGITQSPKYLFRKEGQNVTLSCEQNLNHDAMYWYRQDPGQGLRLIYYSQIVNDFQKGDIAEGYSVSREKKESFPLTVTSAQKNPTAFYLCATTQAVPTEAFFGQGTRLTVV.

The CDR3: CSVEGRTDTQYF. The CDR3 DNA sequence: TGCAGCGTTGAAGGGCGCACAGATACGCAGTATTTT. The chain links TRBV29-1 to TRBJ2-3; D ambiguous. Germline CDR1 is SQVTM and CDR2 is ANQGSEA. The length of the CDR3 is 12 residues. V was shortened by 1 base and J by 1 base, with 3 bases between the two germline ends.